The 8 T cell receptor beta chains given below trace back to one sample, sequenced in a study of T cell responses to AZD1222 COVID-19 vaccine. Here immunoSEQ multiplex PCR was the method, and the copy in TCRdb shows in-frame clones only, minus some. The sample shows 100,000 to 150,000 clones, 75% to 95% of them seen only once. The starting material was peripheral blood, obtained 28 days after the second AZD1222 dose. The receptors stem from an adult who received the AZD1222 COVID-19 vaccine.

The rearrangement links TRBV19 to TRBJ2-4, with a possible D match to TRBD1 (6 bases). Trimming left V 6 bases short and J 2 bases short, with 17 bases between. CDR1 and CDR2 (germline): LNHDA, SQIVND (reference sequence). CDR3 length: 16 amino acids. The CDR3 is CASSQTGPRSKNIQYF. The CDR3 DNA follows: TGTGCCAGTAGCCAAACAGGGCCGAGGTCCAAAAACATTCAGTACTTC.

Only one count was recorded for this clone. The chain joins TRBV5-4 to TRBJ2-7; 14 bases fit TRBD2. CDR1 is SGHNT, CDR2 YYREEE, per germline (reference sequence). V shed 4 bases, J shed 4 bases, and the junction held 4 bases outside the gene matches. The length of the CDR3 is 15 residues. The CDR3 sequence is CASSPWTSGGYEQYF. CDR3 coding DNA: TGTGCCAGCAGCCCCTGGACTAGCGGGGGGTACGAGCAGTACTTC.

The chain has TRBV9 and TRBJ1-4; D is perhaps TRBD1 (5 bases). Germline V gene lookup returns CDR1 SGDLS and CDR2 YYNGEE. Trimming pared 0 bases from V and 1 base from J, leaving 7 bases between. This CDR3 comprises 15 residues. CDR3 DNA sequence: TGTGCCAGCAGCGTAGTGGGGGAAACTAATGAAAAACTGTTTTTT. It encodes CASSVVGETNEKLFF.

J is TRBJ1-2 and V is TRBV6-5; D remains unclear. The CDR3 sequence is 11 residues long. Between the trimmed V and J ends, which lost 8 bases and 0 bases, there was a span of 4 bases. Germline-derived CDR1 and CDR2 are MNHEY and SVGAGI. CDR3 loop: CASVANYGYTF. In DNA, the CDR3 is TGTGCCAGCGTCGCTAACTATGGCTACACCTTC.

The genes are TRBV30 and TRBJ1-1; TRBD1 aligns across 8 bases. With V trimmed by 1 base and J by 3 bases, 10 bases remained unmatched. Germline CDR1 reads GTSNPN; CDR2 reads SVGIG (reference sequence). This CDR3 is 16 amino acids long. The CDR3 sequence is CAWSGGRDRGDTEAFF. In DNA form, the CDR3 reads TGTGCCTGGAGTGGGGGACGCGACAGGGGTGACACTGAAGCTTTCTTT.

The V gene is TRBV6-5, the J gene TRBJ1-1, with TRBD1 matching over 10 bases. The J segment lost 5 bases and the V segment lost 6 bases, leaving 3 bases of the junction unmatched. Germline-derived CDR1 and CDR2 are MNHEY and SVGAGI. This CDR3 has 13 residues. CDR3 DNA sequence: TGTGCCAGCAGCCGGACAGGGGGGACTGAAGCTTTCTTT. Protein product: CASSRTGGTEAFF.

The genes are TRBV27 and TRBJ1-1; D gene unclear. Trimming left V 4 bases short and J 7 bases short, with 10 bases between. This CDR3 has 12 amino acids. Germline V CDR1 and CDR2: MNHEY, SMNVEV (reference sequence). The CDR3 here is CASSWEGGEAFF. The CDR3 DNA sequence: TGTGCCAGCAGTTGGGAGGGAGGTGAAGCTTTCTTT.

The J gene is TRBJ1-3, the V gene TRBV4-1; a weak D match, TRBD1 (5 bases). The CDR3 spans 17 residues. Looked up from germline, CDR1 is MGHRA and CDR2 is YSYEKL. V was pared by 1 base and J by 0 bases, with 13 bases between. The CDR3 bases are TGCGCCAGCAGCCAAGGTCCCCCCGGGGGCTCTGGAAACACCATATATTTT. Translation gives CASSQGPPGGSGNTIYF.